This TCR beta chain was recovered during a study of early T cells in non-severe SARS-CoV-2 infection. TCRdb ran MiXCR on the 5' RACE reads and lists one entry per CDR3 protein. The sample records over 45,000 distinct CDR3 sequences, 6.5% to 7.5% being singletons. There are a few counts of this clonotype. The length of the CDR3 is 17 residues. Germline V lookup: CDR1 SGHTA, CDR2 FQGNSA. The V end lost 5 bases, the J end lost 0 bases, and 19 bases lay between the germline ends. Here the sequenced sample was whole blood, taken at baseline. This receptor was obtained from an adult who was a healthcare worker with PCR-confirmed SARS-CoV-2 infection or an uninfected control (not recorded which). V usage is TRBV7-2 and J usage is TRBJ1-1; D is perhaps TRBD1 (6 bases). The CDR3 spells CASSPYTGFVMNTEAFF. CDR3 coding DNA: TGTGCCAGCAGCCCCTACACAGGGTTTGTAATGAACACTGAAGCTTTCTTT.